These 24 T cell receptor beta chains were sequenced from one sample in a study of persistence of HIV-infected CD4 T cells. The libraries were made with immunoSEQ version 4 in survey mode. Sequencing used immunoSEQ multiplex PCR; TCRdb keeps in-frame clones, though not all of them. Of roughly 43,000 clones in the sample, 80% to 95% were seen once. No antigen has been assigned to these receptors. Cells were stimulated nonspecifically with anti-CD3/anti-CD28 magnetic beads. Sorting selected CD4+ T cells upregulating both CD40 ligand and CD69. Material: CD4+ T cells sorted from PBMCs after roughly 18-hour stimulation, obtained from a patient who received antiretroviral therapy. These receptors all come from an adult man with HIV who was CMV-seropositive.

This rearrangement joins TRBV10-3 to TRBJ1-4; D is uncertain. Germline CDR1 ENHRY, CDR2 SYGVKD. The CDR3 has 13 amino acids. Trimming took off 6 bases at V and 4 bases at J, with 9 bases between the two ends. The CDR3 DNA reads as TGTGCCATCAGGGACCCGATTAATGAAAAACTGTTTTTT. Translation: CAIRDPINEKLFF.

V usage is TRBV9 and J usage is TRBJ1-6; the D gene is possibly TRBD1 (6 bases). Germline assignment: CDR1 SGDLS and CDR2 YYNGEE. There are 16 residues in the CDR3. V gave up 1 base and J gave up 7 bases, with 15 bases separating them. In DNA form, the CDR3 reads TGTGCCAGCAGCGTACGGCCAGGGGCATACAATTCACCCCTCCACTTT. It is translated as CASSVRPGAYNSPLHF. Full variable domain (missing parts from reference TRBV9 and TRBJ1-6): DSGVTQTPKHLITATGQRVTLRCSPRSGDLSVYWYQQSLDQGLQFLIQYYNGEERAKGNILERFSAQQFPDLHSELNLSSLELGDSALYFCASSVRPGAYNSPLHFGNGTRLTVT.

This clone was observed once. V and J are TRBV6-2 or TRBV6-3 and TRBJ2-1; the D gene could be TRBD1 or TRBD2 (5 bases each). The CDR3 consists of 19 residues. The V end was cut by 2 bases, the J end by 1 base, with 21 bases between. CDR1 and CDR2 (germline): MNHEY, SVGEGT. CDR3 DNA sequence: TGTGCCAGCAGTTACCAGCTTCGGGGCGCGGAGATGTCCTACAATGAGCAGTTCTTC. Protein sequence: CASSYQLRGAEMSYNEQFF.

V gene TRBV18 combines with J gene TRBJ1-1; possible D gene TRBD1, 5 bases. CDR3 length equals 14 residues. Trimming shortened V by 3 bases and J by 5 bases, and 13 bases separated the two germline ends. CDR1 and CDR2 (germline): KGHSH, LQKENI. CDR3 region: CASSPLGVQTEAFF. Here the CDR3 DNA reads TGTGCCAGCTCACCTTTAGGGGTTCAAACTGAAGCTTTCTTT.

The CDR3 loop is CASSRDRFLQETQYF. As DNA, the CDR3 is TGTGCCAGCAGCCGGGACAGGTTTCTCCAAGAGACCCAGTACTTC. This chain links TRBV7-9 with TRBJ2-5; TRBD1 agrees at 8 bases. The CDR3 extends over 15 amino acids. V was clipped by 5 bases and J by 1 base; unmatched bases: 6. CDR1 and CDR2 from the germline V gene are SEHNR and FQNEAQ (reference sequence).

The chain uses TRBV7-3 and TRBJ2-3, with D uncertain. This CDR3 has 13 amino acids. Germline assignment: CDR1 SGHTA and CDR2 FQGTGA. Deletions cut 2 bases from V and 1 base from J, with 4 bases between. The CDR3 DNA follows: TGTGCCAGCAGCTTAGAGGGCACAGATACGCAGTATTTT. It yields the protein CASSLEGTDTQYF.

This chain joins TRBV6-5 and TRBJ2-1; 11 positions match TRBD1. Trimming took 7 bases from V and 7 from J; bases not matched to a gene: 6. The CDR3 has 14 residues. Germline V CDR1 and CDR2: MNHEY, SVGAGI. This CDR3 is CASTSDRGRNEQFF. CDR3 bases: TGTGCCAGCACCTCGGACAGGGGGCGGAATGAGCAGTTCTTC.

The chain couples TRBV6-1 to TRBJ2-7, with D unclear. Germline loops: CDR1 MNHNS, CDR2 SASEGT. The CDR3 runs to 11 residues. V gave up 6 bases and J gave up 7 bases, with 10 bases separating them. CDR3 protein: CASSFNWEQYF. DNA for the CDR3: TGTGCCAGCAGCTTTAATTGGGAGCAGTACTTC.

The chain links TRBV28 to TRBJ1-4; a possible D gene is TRBD1 (5 bases). V lost 3 bases and J 8 bases, leaving 19 bases between the germline ends. This CDR3 has 16 amino acids. Germline CDR1 MDHEN, CDR2 SYDVKM. CDR3 sequence (DNA): TGTGCCAGCAGTTTGGTTGCTGACAGTCTAGGGGAAAAACTGTTTTTT. It yields the protein CASSLVADSLGEKLFF.

The chain is built from TRBV18 and TRBJ2-1; 7 bases align to TRBD2. CDR1 is KGHSH, CDR2 LQKENI, per germline. This CDR3 comprises 12 residues. After removal of 2 bases from V and 15 bases from J, the junction contained 7 bases not matched to a gene. The CDR3 DNA is TGTGCCAGCTCACCATGGGACTATCCACGGTTCTTC. Its protein is CASSPWDYPRFF.

CDR3 nucleotides: TGCGCCAGCAAAGACACTCCTAGCGGGGTGACAGATACGCAGTATTTT. Protein: CASKDTPSGVTDTQYF. This chain links TRBV10-1 with TRBJ2-3; TRBD2 matches at 9 bases. The length of the CDR3 is 16 residues. Germline V gene data show CDR1 as WNHNN and CDR2 as SYGVQD (reference sequence). V lost 7 bases to trimming and J lost 3 bases; unmatched junction nucleotides: 11.

The CDR3 here is CASSSITGHSGNTIYF. The CDR3 DNA reads TGTGCCAGCAGCTCCATTACCGGTCACTCTGGAAACACCATATATTTT. This chain connects TRBV2 to TRBJ1-3; no clear D. This CDR3 region has 16 residues. The germline CDR1 and CDR2 sequences are SNHLY and FYNNEI. V was cut by 6 bases and J by 0 bases, with 15 bases left in between.

V and J are TRBV7-9 and TRBJ1-1; maybe TRBD1 (6 bases). CDR1 is SEHNR, CDR2 FQNEAQ, per germline (reference sequence). Trimming removed 1 base at V and 1 base at J, with 10 bases between. The CDR3 has 15 residues. CDR3 coding DNA: TGTGCCAGCAGCTTAGTAGGGGGTAGGAACACTGAAGCTTTCTTT. Protein product: CASSLVGGRNTEAFF.

The chain is built from TRBV12-3 or TRBV12-4 and TRBJ1-1; D remains unclear. The V end was cut by 3 bases, the J end by 0 bases, with 5 bases between. The CDR3 totals 13 residues. CDR3 sequence reads: CASSLHMNTEAFF. The CDR3 region has the DNA TGTGCCAGCAGTTTGCATATGAACACTGAAGCTTTCTTT.

The chain is built from TRBV5-1 and TRBJ2-2, with a possible D match to TRBD2 (6 bases). CDR1 is SGHRS, CDR2 YFSETQ, per germline. There are 15 residues in the CDR3. Deletions cut 0 bases from V and 3 bases from J, with 9 bases between. CDR3 amino acids: CASSLAAGYTGELFF. Here the CDR3 DNA reads TGCGCCAGCAGCTTGGCCGCGGGGTACACCGGGGAGCTGTTTTTT.

The chain is built from TRBV2 and TRBJ2-2, with 7 positions matching TRBD2. J gave up 0 bases and V 6 bases, and 4 bases lay outside the gene matches. Germline V CDR1 and CDR2: SNHLY, FYNNEI. This CDR3 is 15 amino acids long. The CDR3 DNA follows: TGTGCCAGCAGGGGGGGGACGGCGAACACCGGGGAGCTGTTTTTT. It specifies CASRGGTANTGELFF.

The CDR3 DNA is TGTGCCAGCTCACCATATGGGGGCACAGATACGCAGTATTTT. As protein: CASSPYGGTDTQYF. This chain connects TRBV18 to TRBJ2-3; D ambiguous. The CDR3 is 14 amino acids. V lost 2 bases and J lost 1, with 7 bases in between. Per the germline V gene, CDR1 is KGHSH and CDR2 is LQKENI. Complete variable domain (other parts from reference TRBV18 and TRBJ2-3): NAGVMQNPRHLVRRRGQEARLRCSPMKGHSHVYWYRQLPEEGLKFMVYLQKENIIDESGMPKERFSAEFPKEGPSILRIQQVVRGDSAAYFCASSPYGGTDTQYFGPGTRLTVL.

The chain couples TRBV14 to TRBJ1-2; tentative D call: TRBD1 (5 bases). The CDR3 runs 15 residues. The germline V gene has CDR1 SGHDN and CDR2 FVKESK. The V end was cut by 4 bases, the J end by 3 bases, with 15 bases between. The CDR3 spells CASSRHQGRHYGYTF. Written as DNA, the CDR3 is TGTGCCAGCAGCCGACATCAGGGCCGCCACTATGGCTACACCTTC.

The rearrangement uses TRBV10-3 and TRBJ1-4; D is perhaps TRBD1 (5 bases). The CDR3 loop spans 15 amino acids. Per the germline V gene, CDR1 is ENHRY and CDR2 is SYGVKD. The V end lost 1 base, the J end lost 7 bases, and 13 bases lay between the germline ends. The CDR3 bases are TGTGCCATCAGTGAGTGGGACCATGGAAGTGAAAAACTGTTTTTT. Amino acid sequence: CAISEWDHGSEKLFF.

The genes are TRBV15 and TRBJ2-5; D gene uncertain. The CDR3 runs 13 residues. Trimming removed 0 bases at V and 5 bases at J, with 7 bases between. CDR1 and CDR2 (germline): LNHNV, YYDKDF (reference sequence). The chain's CDR3 is CATSREARETQYF. The DNA of the CDR3 is TGTGCCACCAGCAGAGAGGCCCGGGAGACCCAGTACTTC.

The rearrangement uses TRBV18 and TRBJ2-1, with unresolved D. Trimming left V 1 base short and J 8 bases short, with 9 bases between. Looked up from germline, CDR1 is KGHSH and CDR2 is LQKENI. The CDR3 runs 13 residues. The CDR3 DNA is TGTGCCAGCTCACCACTGAAGAGCCATGAGCAGTTCTTC. It encodes CASSPLKSHEQFF.

The chain has TRBV9 and TRBJ2-1, with 8 nucleotides matching TRBD2. Germline assignment: CDR1 SGDLS and CDR2 YYNGEE. The CDR3 length is 14 residues. J lost 6 bases, V lost 1 base, and 3 bases had no gene match. The CDR3 spells CASSVMAGGNEQFF. DNA for the CDR3: TGTGCCAGCAGCGTAATGGCGGGGGGCAATGAGCAGTTCTTC.

The chain's CDR3 is CASSQTEIYEQYF. DNA of the CDR3: TGCGCCAGCAGCCAGACGGAAATTTACGAGCAGTACTTC. This rearrangement joins TRBV23-1 to TRBJ2-7, with D hard to call. Being an ORF, TRBV23-1 has a function that is uncertain. The CDR3 sequence is 13 residues long. Trimming left V 6 bases short and J 4 bases short, with 13 bases between.

This clone came up once. The J gene is TRBJ2-7, the V gene TRBV6-5; D is unresolved. The CDR3 has 14 residues. The V gene lost 7 bases and the J gene lost 5 bases, with 18 bases spanning the gap. Germline CDR1 reads MNHEY; CDR2 reads SVGAGI. CDR3 nucleotide sequence: TGTGCCAGCATGCGTGGTCTGGGGTACCACGAGCAGTACTTC. This gives the protein CASMRGLGYHEQYF.